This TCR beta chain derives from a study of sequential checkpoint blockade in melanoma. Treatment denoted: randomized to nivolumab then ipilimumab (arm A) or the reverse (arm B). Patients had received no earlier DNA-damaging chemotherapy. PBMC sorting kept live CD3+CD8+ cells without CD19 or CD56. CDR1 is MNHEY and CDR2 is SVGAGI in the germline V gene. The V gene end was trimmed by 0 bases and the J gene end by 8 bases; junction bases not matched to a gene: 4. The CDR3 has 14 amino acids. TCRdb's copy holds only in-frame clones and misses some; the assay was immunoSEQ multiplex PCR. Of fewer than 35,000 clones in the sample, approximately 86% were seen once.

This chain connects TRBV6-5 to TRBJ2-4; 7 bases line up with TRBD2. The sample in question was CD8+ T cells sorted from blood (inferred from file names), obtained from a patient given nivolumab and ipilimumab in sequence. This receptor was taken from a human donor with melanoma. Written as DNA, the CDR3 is TGTGCCAGCAGTTACTCAACGGGGAGGGACATTCAGTACTTC. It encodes CASSYSTGRDIQYF.